In its sample, the clone carrying this T cell receptor beta chain was seen once. This record comes from a study of prognosis after radiotherapy for stage I lung cancer. Two-round multiplex PCR on genomic DNA was the method by which TCR beta CDR3 was amplified. Every TRBV and TRBJ gene had its own specific primer in first-round PCR. One entry per CDR3 protein, called by TCRdb with MiXCR from the multiplex PCR reads. The data contain about 47,000 distinct CDR3 sequences, 30% to 35% of them seen just once; the ten biggest clones take up about a tenth. CDR1 is MNHEY and CDR2 is SMNVEV in the germline V gene (reference sequence). Trimming cost V 10 bases and J 3 bases; bases outside gene matches: 11. This CDR3 has 14 amino acids.

The V and J genes are TRBV27 and TRBJ1-1, with 7 bases matching TRBD1. Sequencing used PBMCs, obtained before or after stereotactic body radiation therapy (not recorded which). The source is a donor over 45 with non-small cell lung cancer. CDR3: CAILRGRGYTEAFF. Here the CDR3 DNA reads TGTGCCATCCTTAGGGGGCGCGGGTACACTGAAGCTTTCTTT.